This T cell receptor beta chain derives from a study of shared clonotypes between healthy human individuals. On the study more broadly: Per donor, CD8 memory used one plate, CD8 naive used two, CD4 memory used three and CD4 naive used three.

TCRdb's copy holds only in-frame clones and misses some; the assay was immunoSEQ multiplex PCR. The sample has 110,000 or so clones; around 68% are singletons. The V segment lost 0 bases and the J segment 0 bases; nucleotides outside the gene matches: 3. CDR1 is SGHDT and CDR2 is YYEEEE in the germline V gene. The CDR3 covers 16 residues. This clone turned up a few times. The sample taken for sequencing was memory CD8+ T cells sorted from blood. Subset meaning: CD45RO+ cells pooled with CCR7-negative TemRA cells. The genes are TRBV5-6 and TRBJ1-5; 7 positions match TRBD1. This receptor was identified in a woman aged 30 to 39 in good health. CDR3 DNA: TGTGCCAGCAGCTTGGGCGCAGGGGGTAGCAATCAGCCCCAGCATTTT. Encoded protein: CASSLGAGGSNQPQHF.